The entry that follows covers one T cell receptor beta chain sequence. The antigen is not known. Germline CDR1 and CDR2: LGHNA and YSLEER. V was pared by 1 base and J by 11 bases, with 11 bases between. The CDR3 spans 12 residues. TCRdb fed the RT-PCR reads into MiXCR, producing one record per CDR3 protein. The sample carries 30,000 to 40,000 distinct CDR3 sequences, less than 70% recorded once. This specimen comes from a study of yellow fever vaccine responses in identical twins. General observations from the study: Each twin's T cell response to the vaccine was reported to look partly convergent and partly personalized.

This chain uses TRBV4-3 with TRBJ1-1; tentative D call: TRBD1 (5 bases). This sequence originates from a woman aged 18-35 years who received the yellow fever vaccine. Sequences were derived from T cells from blood (PBMCs), unsorted or a sorted subset (not recorded which), sampled before or after yellow fever vaccination (not recorded which). The CDR3 spells CASSQGGPGAFF. The CDR3 nucleotides read TGCGCCAGCAGCCAAGGGGGCCCAGGGGCTTTCTTT.